This record looks at one TCR beta chain sequence and its context. No antigen is known for it. TCRdb used MiXCR to reprocess the reads, holding one entry per CDR3 protein. Of roughly 230,000 distinct CDR3 sequences in the sample, around 12% are singletons; the top ten hold 1.5% to 2%. This specimen belongs to a study of T cell repertoires in cytomegalovirus infection. Study context: Public TCR beta signatures were indicative of both CMV infection and a matching HLA type.

Germline trimming cut 5 bases from V and 2 bases from J; bases unmatched to any gene: 13. CDR3 length: 20 residues. Germline CDR1 and CDR2: SGHAT and FQNNGV. Whole-study findings and limits: Dominating the ex vivo response were TCR beta clonotypes that were CMV-specific and HLA-C-restricted. CMV carriers having the relevant HLA were flagged by cumulative public TCR beta family frequency.

This TCR came from a human donor in good health (CMV status not recorded). Some clones in this sample may be carry-over from other donors' samples. Sequencing used PBMCs. The chain uses TRBV11-2 and TRBJ2-2; 14 bases agree with TRBD2. The CDR3 loop reads CASSESRLAGGPFNTGELFF. The CDR3 nucleotides read TGTGCCAGCAGCGAATCGCGACTAGCGGGAGGGCCGTTCAACACCGGGGAGCTGTTTTTT. Filled out from reference TRBV11-2 and TRBJ2-2, the complete variable domain reads EAGVAQSPRYKIIEKRQSVAFWCNPISGHATLYWYQQILGQGPKLLIQFQNNGVVDDSQLPKDRFSAERLKGVDSTLKIQPAKLEDSAVYLCASSESRLAGGPFNTGELFFGEGSRLTVL.